This T cell receptor beta chain was obtained from a study of Ad26.COV2.S vaccination and SARS-CoV-2 variants. Overall study context: The authors gave Ad26.COV2.S intramuscularly, either once or twice 56 days apart. Study outcomes and limitations: The authors reported substantial breadth in spike-specific CD8+ and CD4+ T cell responses after vaccination.

CDR3 length: 13 residues. The V and J ends lost 7 bases and 4 bases respectively, with 13 bases between them. The treatment here: some 19 received Ad26.COV2.S at low or high dose, single or two shots; a few received placebo; per-sample allocation not given. Each sample was drawn 63 days after the first injection (of vaccine or placebo). The repertoire was sequenced with immunoSEQ multiplex PCR; TCRdb's copy has only in-frame clones and lacks some. The sample lists under 300,000 clones; around 90% were seen once. On this clone itself: The antigen is unknown.

Here the sequenced sample was peripheral blood, taken in a trial of Ad26.COV2.S vaccine versus placebo. This sequence was found in a person aged 18-60 years who received the Ad26.COV2.S COVID-19 vaccine or a placebo. The chain has TRBV12-3 or TRBV12-4 and TRBJ1-1, with D perhaps TRBD1 (6 bases). The CDR3 spells CASNRGGPTEAFF. The CDR3 bases are TGTGCCAGCAACCGAGGGGGTCCCACTGAAGCTTTCTTT.